This T cell receptor beta chain comes out of a study of blood T cell repertoires in COVID-19. The length of the CDR3 is 12 residues. CDR1 and CDR2 from the germline V gene are SGHRS and YFSETQ. The J segment lost 10 bases and the V segment lost 4 bases, leaving 7 bases of the junction unmatched. This table comes from immunoSEQ multiplex PCR, and its TCRdb copy is limited to in-frame clones, with some not included. The sample lists 130,000 to 150,000 clones, roughly 85% occurring once. This TCR derives from a human donor with acute or convalescent COVID-19. The donor label of this sample is uncertain. The gene calls are TRBV5-1 and TRBJ1-2, with 7 bases identical to TRBD1. The sample comprised peripheral blood. CDR3 protein: CASSADRVHYTF. In DNA, the CDR3 is TGCGCCAGCAGCGCTGACAGGGTTCACTACACCTTC. The full variable domain, rest sourced from reference TRBV5-1 and TRBJ1-2, is KAGVTQTPRYLIKTRGQQVTLSCSPISGHRSVSWYQQTPGQGLQFLFEYFSETQRNKGNFPGRFSGRQFSNSRSEMNVSTLELGDSALYLCASSADRVHYTFGSGTRLTVV.